These 6 T cell receptor beta chains came from one sample sequenced in a study of radiation and T cells in renal cell carcinoma. Indicated time point: blood 4 weeks post-SBRT, at nephrectomy. Regarding treatment: 15 Gy SBRT to primary tumor, nephrectomy 4 weeks later. The data were produced by immunoSEQ multiplex PCR, yet TCRdb's version contains in-frame clones alone and is incomplete. The table shows about 170,000 clones, with 88% occurring only once. Here the sequenced sample was blood, taken from a patient whose treatment included radiotherapy and nephrectomy. Receptors were obtained from a woman aged 50 to 65 with renal cell carcinoma.

CDR3 sequence reads: CASSTPGGLTDTQYF. The CDR3 DNA sequence: TGTGCCAGTAGTACGCCGGGGGGCCTCACAGATACGCAGTATTTT. The rearrangement uses TRBV19 and TRBJ2-3; D might be TRBD2 (7 bases). This CDR3 region has 15 residues. Germline V gene sequence: CDR1 LNHDA, CDR2 SQIVND (reference sequence). The V and J ends lost 4 bases and 2 bases respectively, with 13 bases between them.

The V and J genes are TRBV7-3 and TRBJ2-5, with D perhaps being TRBD1 or TRBD2 (5 bases each). Germline CDR1 reads SGHTA; CDR2 reads FQGTGA. Trimming shortened V by 5 bases and J by 2 bases, and 12 bases separated the two germline ends. CDR3 size: 14 residues. As DNA, the CDR3 is TGTGCCAGCAGCCTCGGGACCAAACAAGAGACCCAGTACTTC. Amino acid sequence: CASSLGTKQETQYF.

The genes are TRBV9 and TRBJ2-7, with D maybe TRBD1 (5 bases). CDR3 length equals 14 residues. V was cut by 1 base and J by 5 bases, with 13 bases left in between. Germline assignment: CDR1 SGDLS and CDR2 YYNGEE. The CDR3 here is CASSVTTGGNEQYF. In DNA form, the CDR3 reads TGTGCCAGCAGCGTAACTACAGGTGGGAACGAGCAGTACTTC.

The chain carries TRBV4-3 and TRBJ2-7; the D gene is possibly TRBD1 (5 bases). V was clipped by 2 bases and J by 2 bases, with 16 bases between them. Germline lookup yields CDR1 LGHNA and CDR2 YSLEER. The length of the CDR3 is 16 residues. In DNA form, the CDR3 reads TGCGCCAGCAGCCAAATGATGGGCAGGGCAACCTACGAGCAGTACTTC. Amino acid sequence: CASSQMMGRATYEQYF.

The rearrangement links TRBV19 to TRBJ1-2; 7 nucleotides line up with TRBD1. Trimming took 3 bases from V and 4 from J; bases not matched to a gene: 11. This CDR3 has 16 residues. Per the germline V gene, CDR1 is LNHDA and CDR2 is SQIVND (reference sequence). Here the CDR3 reads CASSITRDRSLYGYTF. DNA of the CDR3: TGTGCCAGTAGTATTACAAGGGACAGATCCCTCTATGGCTACACCTTC.

The V and J genes are TRBV5-4 and TRBJ2-5; tentatively, D is TRBD2 (5 bases). CDR3 length equals 14 residues. Germline V lookup: CDR1 SGHNT, CDR2 YYREEE (reference sequence). V was cut by 0 bases and J by 5 bases, with 11 bases left in between. The CDR3: CASSLVSVAETQYF. Here the CDR3 DNA reads TGTGCCAGCAGCTTGGTCTCTGTAGCGGAGACCCAGTACTTC.